The sequence of this TCR beta chain was determined in a study of blood T cell repertoires in COVID-19. Looking at the study overall: The samples span acute and convalescent COVID-19 from the United States, Italy and Spain. In each case, the material was cDNA or gDNA derived from T cells, B-cell-depleted T cells, or PBMCs.

In the original processing: Reference gene primer amplification gave nucleated cell count estimates. Profiling relied on immunoSEQ multiplex PCR, and the TCRdb table lists in-frame clones only, not all of them. For V, J and clone size, that table is used; D and trimming come from the DNA. Of about 140,000 clones listed, 84% were seen once; the top ten hold about 8.9%. Deletions cut 2 bases from V and 2 bases from J, with 10 bases between. This CDR3 region has 15 residues. The germline CDR1 and CDR2 sequences are SGHAT and FQNNGV. Seattle's enrolled individuals joined amid active infection and were then monitored longitudinally.

The chain joins TRBV11-2 to TRBJ2-1; maybe TRBD2 (5 bases). The sequenced sample was peripheral blood. The receptor comes from a man in his thirties or forties with COVID-19, enrolled during active disease. The CDR3 is CASSLTPGTYNEQFF. The CDR3 region has the DNA TGTGCCAGCAGCTTAACCCCGGGAACCTACAATGAGCAGTTCTTC.